Following are 7 T cell receptor beta chains from one sample sequenced in a study of blood T cells in healthy people across ages. Primed by a sample-barcoded 5' primer and a J-beta primer mix, a second PCR proceeded for about 7 to 12 cycles. TCRdb passed the 5' RACE reads through MiXCR, listing each CDR3 protein once. Altogether around 750,000 distinct CDR3 sequences are present, 50% to 65% being singletons, with the ten largest covering about 42%. The sample comprised blood. The receptors shown here come from a man aged 80 or over in good health.

Only a few counts were recorded for this clonotype. The gene calls are TRBV5-1 and TRBJ2-1; TRBD1 is a possible D gene (6 bases). Looked up from germline, CDR1 is SGHRS and CDR2 is YFSETQ. The V and J ends lost 0 bases and 6 bases respectively, with 16 bases between them. CDR3 length: 16 residues. The CDR3 is CASSLVAGAKGNEQFF. The CDR3 nucleotides read TGCGCCAGCAGCTTGGTAGCAGGGGCGAAGGGCAATGAGCAGTTCTTC. The complete variable domain, with remaining parts taken from reference TRBV5-1 and TRBJ2-1, reads KAGVTQTPRYLIKTRGQQVTLSCSPISGHRSVSWYQQTPGQGLQFLFEYFSETQRNKGNFPGRFSGRQFSNSRSEMNVSTLELGDSALYLCASSLVAGAKGNEQFFGPGTRLTVL.

This clonotype appeared a few times. The chain recombines TRBV24-1 with TRBJ2-3, with TRBD1 matching over 8 bases. The CDR3 has 13 residues. Trimming at V came to 10 bases and at J to 14 bases, leaving 16 bases not matched to a gene. Germline V gene lookup returns CDR1 KGHDR and CDR2 SFDVKD. The CDR3 spells CATKDREHRYAYF. In DNA, the CDR3 is TGTGCCACTAAGGACAGGGAGCACAGATACGCGTATTTT.

V usage is TRBV6-2 or TRBV6-3 and J usage is TRBJ2-1, with D possibly TRBD2 on 6 matching bases. The length of the CDR3 is 16 residues. V shed 4 bases and J shed 1 base, with 14 bases lying between them. CDR1 MNHEY and CDR2 SVGEGT come from the germline V gene. In nucleotides, the CDR3 is TGTGCCAGCAGTTCCTACCGGGAGATATCCTACAATGAGCAGTTCTTC. This codes for CASSSYREISYNEQFF.

This clonotype showed up just a few times. The gene calls are TRBV11-2 and TRBJ2-7; a weak D match, TRBD2 (6 bases). CDR3 size: 19 residues. Trimming left V 5 bases short and J 0 bases short, with 26 bases between. Germline V gives CDR1 SGHAT, CDR2 FQNNGV. As DNA, the CDR3 is TGTGCCAGCAGCACGAGGACAACTCTCGCGCGGGGCTCCTCCTACGAGCAGTACTTC. It codes for CASSTRTTLARGSSYEQYF.

The chain combines TRBV12-3 or TRBV12-4 with TRBJ1-5, with D unclear. The CDR3 has 14 residues. V was clipped by 7 bases and J by 2 bases, with 12 bases between them. The CDR3 nucleotides read TGTGCCAGCAACTGGGGTTTAGGCAATCAGCCCCAGCATTTT. Amino acids: CASNWGLGNQPQHF.

The J gene is TRBJ2-1, the V gene TRBV6-1, with 14 bases aligning to TRBD2. V lost 11 bases and J lost 10; bases outside the gene matches: 10. The CDR3 totals 14 residues. Per germline, CDR1 MNHNS and CDR2 SASEGT. CDR3 in DNA: TGTGCCGCAGGGACTAGCGGGAGTCAATGGGAGCAGTTCTTC. This encodes CAAGTSGSQWEQFF.

The V and J genes are TRBV28 and TRBJ2-7; D is uncertain. CDR1 and CDR2 (germline): MDHEN, SYDVKM. V was clipped by 3 bases and J by 2 bases, with 14 bases between them. This CDR3 contains 15 residues. CDR3 protein: CASSFSSDTTYEQYF. For the CDR3, the DNA is TGTGCCAGCAGTTTCTCGTCCGACACGACCTACGAGCAGTACTTC.